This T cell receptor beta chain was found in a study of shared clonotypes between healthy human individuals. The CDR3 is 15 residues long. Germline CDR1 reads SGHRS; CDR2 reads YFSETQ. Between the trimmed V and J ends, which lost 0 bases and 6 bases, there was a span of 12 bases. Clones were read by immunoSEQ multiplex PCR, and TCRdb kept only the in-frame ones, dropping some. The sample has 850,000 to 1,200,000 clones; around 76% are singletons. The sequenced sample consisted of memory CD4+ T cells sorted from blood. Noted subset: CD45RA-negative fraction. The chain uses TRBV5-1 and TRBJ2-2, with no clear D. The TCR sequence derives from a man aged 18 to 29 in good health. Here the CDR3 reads CASSLGAQMSGELFF. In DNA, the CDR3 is TGCGCCAGCAGCTTGGGGGCACAGATGTCCGGGGAGCTGTTTTTT.